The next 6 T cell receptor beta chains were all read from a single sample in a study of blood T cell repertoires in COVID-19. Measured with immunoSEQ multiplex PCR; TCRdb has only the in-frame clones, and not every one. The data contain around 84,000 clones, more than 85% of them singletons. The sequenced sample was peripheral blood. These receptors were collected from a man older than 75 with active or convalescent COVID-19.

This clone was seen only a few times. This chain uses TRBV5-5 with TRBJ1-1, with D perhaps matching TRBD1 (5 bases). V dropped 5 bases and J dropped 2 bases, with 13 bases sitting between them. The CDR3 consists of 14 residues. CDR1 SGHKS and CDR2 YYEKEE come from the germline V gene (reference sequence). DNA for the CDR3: TGTGCCAGCAGTAGCAGGGCGGTAAACACTGAAGCTTTCTTT. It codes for CASSSRAVNTEAFF. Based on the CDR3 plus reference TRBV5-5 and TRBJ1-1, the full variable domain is DAGVTQSPTHLIKTRGQQVTLRCSPISGHKSVSWYQQVLGQGPQFIFQYYEKEERGRGNFPDRFSARQFPNYSSELNVNALLLGDSALYLCASSSRAVNTEAFFGQGTRLTVV.

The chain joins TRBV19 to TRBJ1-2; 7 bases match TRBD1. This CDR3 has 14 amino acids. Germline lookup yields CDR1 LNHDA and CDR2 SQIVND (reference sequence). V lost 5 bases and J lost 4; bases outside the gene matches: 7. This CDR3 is CASSPDRARYGYTF. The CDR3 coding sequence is TGTGCCAGTAGTCCCGACAGGGCTCGCTATGGCTACACCTTC.

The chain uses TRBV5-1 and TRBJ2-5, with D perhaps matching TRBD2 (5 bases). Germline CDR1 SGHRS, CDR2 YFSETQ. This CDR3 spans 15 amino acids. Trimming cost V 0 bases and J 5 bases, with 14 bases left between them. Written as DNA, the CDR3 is TGCGCCAGCAGCTTGGAAGCAACGCGAGGGGAGACCCAGTACTTC. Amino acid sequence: CASSLEATRGETQYF.

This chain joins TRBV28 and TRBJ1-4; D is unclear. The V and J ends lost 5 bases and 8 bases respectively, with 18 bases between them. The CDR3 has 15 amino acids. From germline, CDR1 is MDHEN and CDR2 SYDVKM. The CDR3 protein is CASSRSPPREEKLFF. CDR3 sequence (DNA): TGTGCCAGCAGTCGCAGCCCTCCGCGGGAGGAAAAACTGTTTTTT.

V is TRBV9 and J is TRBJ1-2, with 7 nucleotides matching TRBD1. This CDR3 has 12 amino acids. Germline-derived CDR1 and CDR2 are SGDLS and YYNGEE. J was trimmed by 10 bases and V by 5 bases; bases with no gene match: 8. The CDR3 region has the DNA TGTGCCAGCAGACGGGACAGCGACAACTACACCTTC. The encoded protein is CASRRDSDNYTF.

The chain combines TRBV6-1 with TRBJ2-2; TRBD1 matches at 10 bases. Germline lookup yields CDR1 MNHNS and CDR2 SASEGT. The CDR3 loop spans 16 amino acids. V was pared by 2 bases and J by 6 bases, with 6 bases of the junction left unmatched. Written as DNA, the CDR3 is TGTGCCAGCAGTGAAATCGGGACAGGGGTGCCCGGGGAGCTGTTTTTT. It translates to CASSEIGTGVPGELFF.